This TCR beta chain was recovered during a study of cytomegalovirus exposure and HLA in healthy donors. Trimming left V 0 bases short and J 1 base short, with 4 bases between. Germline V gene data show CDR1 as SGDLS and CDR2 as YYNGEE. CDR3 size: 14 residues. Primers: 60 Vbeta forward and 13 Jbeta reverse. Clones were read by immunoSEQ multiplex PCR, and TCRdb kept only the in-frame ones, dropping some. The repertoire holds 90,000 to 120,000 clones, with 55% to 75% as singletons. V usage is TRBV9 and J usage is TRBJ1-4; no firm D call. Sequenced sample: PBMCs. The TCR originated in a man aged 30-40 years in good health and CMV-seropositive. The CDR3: CASSVGQTNEKLFF. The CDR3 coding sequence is TGTGCCAGCAGCGTAGGACAAACTAATGAAAAACTGTTTTTT.